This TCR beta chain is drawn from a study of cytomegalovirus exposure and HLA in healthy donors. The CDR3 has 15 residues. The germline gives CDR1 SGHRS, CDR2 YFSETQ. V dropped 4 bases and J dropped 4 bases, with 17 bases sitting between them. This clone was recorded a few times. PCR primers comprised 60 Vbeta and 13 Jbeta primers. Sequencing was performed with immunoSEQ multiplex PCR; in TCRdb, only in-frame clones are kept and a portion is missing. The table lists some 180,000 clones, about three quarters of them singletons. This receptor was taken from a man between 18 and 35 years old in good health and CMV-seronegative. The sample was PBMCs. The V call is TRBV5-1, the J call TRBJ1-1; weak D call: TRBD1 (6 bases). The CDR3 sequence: CASSPGYRVATEAFF. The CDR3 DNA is TGCGCCAGCAGCCCGGGGTACAGGGTGGCCACTGAAGCTTTCTTT.